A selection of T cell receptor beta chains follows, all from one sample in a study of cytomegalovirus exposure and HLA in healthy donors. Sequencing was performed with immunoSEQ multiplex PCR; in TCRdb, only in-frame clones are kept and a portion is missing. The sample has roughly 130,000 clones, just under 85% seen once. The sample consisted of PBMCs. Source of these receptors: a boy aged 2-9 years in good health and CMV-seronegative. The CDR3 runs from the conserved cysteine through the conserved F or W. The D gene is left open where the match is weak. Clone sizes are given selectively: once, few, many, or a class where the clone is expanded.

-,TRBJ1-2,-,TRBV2,TGTGCCAGCAGAGCTAATACAGGGTTTAACTATGGCTACACCTTC,CASRANTGFNYGYTF
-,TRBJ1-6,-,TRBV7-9,TGTGCCAGCAGCTTAGGAGACAGTCATAATTCACCCCTCCACTTT,CASSLGDSHNSPLHF
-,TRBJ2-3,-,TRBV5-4,TGTGCCAGCAGCTTGCTCGGGGGGCTGACAGATACGCAGTATTTT,CASSLLGGLTDTQYF
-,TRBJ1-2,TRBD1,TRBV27,TGTGCCAGCAGTAGGGGGACAGGGGGAACTATTGGCTACACCTTC,CASSRGTGGTIGYTF
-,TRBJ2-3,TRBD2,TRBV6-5,TGTGCCAGCAGACGGGGACTAGCGGGGGCAGATACGCAGTATTTT,CASRRGLAGADTQYF
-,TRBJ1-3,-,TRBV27,TGTGCCAGCAGTTTCGGGACTGGAAACACCATATATTTT,CASSFGTGNTIYF
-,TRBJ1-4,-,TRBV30,TGTGCCTGGAGTCCCACACAGGGACCTAATGAAAAACTGTTTTTT,CAWSPTQGPNEKLFF
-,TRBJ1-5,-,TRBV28,TGTGCCAGCAGCCATACCACAGGGACGGGTAATCAGCCCCAGCATTTT,CASSHTTGTGNQPQHF
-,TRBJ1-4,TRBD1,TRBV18,TGTGCCAGCTCACCGATCGGGACAGGGGTCAATGAAAAACTGTTTTTT,CASSPIGTGVNEKLFF
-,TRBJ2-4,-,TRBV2,TGTGCCAGCGGATGGGACAACAAAAACATTCAGTACTTC,CASGWDNKNIQYF
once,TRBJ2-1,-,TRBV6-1,TGTGCCAGCAGACGGGACTCCGAGGGGTACAATGAGCAGTTCTTC,CASRRDSEGYNEQFF
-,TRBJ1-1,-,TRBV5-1,TGCGCCAGCAGCTTGATTCGGGGGGGCACTGAAGCTTTCTTT,CASSLIRGGTEAFF
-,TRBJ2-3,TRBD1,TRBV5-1,TGCGCCAGCAGCTGGACAGGGGGGGGAGATACGCAGTATTTT,CASSWTGGGDTQYF
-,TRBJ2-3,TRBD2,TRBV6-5,TGTGCCAGCAGGACTAGCGGGAGTAGGGATACGCAGTATTTT,CASRTSGSRDTQYF
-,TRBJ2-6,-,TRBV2,TGTGCCAGCAGTGAAGACGGGCAGGGCTTTAGGGCCAACGTCCTGACTTTC,CASSEDGQGFRANVLTF
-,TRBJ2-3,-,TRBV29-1,TGCAGCGTTGAAGACGGAGGCACAGATACGCAGTATTTT,CSVEDGGTDTQYF
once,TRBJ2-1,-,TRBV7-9,TGTGCCAGCAGCTTCGGACTCAATGAGCAGTTCTTC,CASSFGLNEQFF
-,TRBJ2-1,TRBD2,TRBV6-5,TGTGCTAGCAGTGCTAGCGGAGCCACGTTCTTC,CASSASGATFF
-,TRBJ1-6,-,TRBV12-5,TGTGCTAGTGGCCTGACAGTCCTCCTGGCATCTCCTATAGGACCCCTCCACTTT,CASGLTVLLASPIGPLHF